This T cell receptor beta chain was identified during a study of regulatory T cells in long-lasting Graves disease. The time point here: newly diagnosed GD, antithyroid drugs for less than 3 months. Following extraction of RNA from PBMCs, that RNA was used to make the TCR library. Combining iRepertoire HTBI primers with Arm-PCR of CDR3 regions, the authors built TCR beta libraries. As originally analysed: Gene usage covered 62 TRBV and some 13 TRBJ segments. TCRdb ran MiXCR on the multiplex PCR reads and lists one entry per CDR3 protein. The V and J calls and clone size come from TCRdb's table, not from the authors' own analysis. Of 530,000 or so distinct CDR3 sequences listed, roughly 16% are singletons. The germline V gene has CDR1 MNHEY and CDR2 SVGEGT. There are 14 residues in the CDR3. V lost 5 bases to trimming and J lost 1 base; unmatched junction nucleotides: 2. The sample was also linked to a second study, of T cells in Graves' hyperthyroidism and ophthalmopathy. Per that paper: The HTBI primer set served for first-round RT-PCR of the TCR CDR3. Most thyroid clonotypes expanded above 0.001 appeared in blood too.

V and J are TRBV6-2 or TRBV6-3 and TRBJ1-5, with 7 bases fitting TRBD1. Here the sequenced sample was peripheral blood mononuclear cells (PBMCs), taken at new diagnosis, from a patient treated with antithyroid drugs. The sequence was obtained from a man between 18 and 29 years old with Graves disease. CDR3 amino acids: CASSNRGSNQPQHF. The CDR3 DNA reads as TGTGCCAGCAGTAACAGGGGAAGCAATCAGCCCCAGCATTTT.